This TCR beta chain was sequenced during a study of PD-1 blockade in classical Hodgkin lymphoma. Study outcomes and limitations: Exclusion was applied to patients who started nivolumab under 1 year after ASCT.

The time point denotes: cycle 4 day 1 (C4D1), after 6 weeks of nivolumab. Every single patient, without exception, relapsed after autologous stem cell transplantation, and brentuximab vedotin exposure varied. Sequencing used immunoSEQ multiplex PCR; TCRdb keeps in-frame clones, though not all of them. Of roughly 24,000 clones in the sample, roughly 77% were seen once. This clone appeared a single time. Its antigen is unidentified. The CDR3 runs 15 residues. The germline CDR1 and CDR2 sequences are KGHSH and LQKENI. V lost 6 bases, J lost 4 bases, and 10 bases stayed unmatched. The TCR originated in a human donor with classical Hodgkin lymphoma. The V call is TRBV18, the J call TRBJ2-3; 7 bases line up with TRBD2. Source: peripheral blood mononuclear cells (PBMCs), taken before the fourth cycle of nivolumab. The CDR3 loop is CASSPGWGGADTQYF. The CDR3 DNA reads as TGTGCCAGCTCCCCAGGTTGGGGAGGGGCAGATACGCAGTATTTT.